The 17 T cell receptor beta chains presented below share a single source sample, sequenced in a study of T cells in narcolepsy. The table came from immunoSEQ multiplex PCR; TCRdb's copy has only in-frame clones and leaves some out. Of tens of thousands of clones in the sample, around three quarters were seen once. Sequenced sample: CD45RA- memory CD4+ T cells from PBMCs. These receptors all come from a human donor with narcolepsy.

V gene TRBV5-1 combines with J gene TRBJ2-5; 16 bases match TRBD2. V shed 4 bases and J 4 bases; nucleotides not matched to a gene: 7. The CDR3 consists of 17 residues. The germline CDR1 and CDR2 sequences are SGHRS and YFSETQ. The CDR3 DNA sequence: TGCGCCAGCAGCCCGGGACTAGCGGGGGGGCCTGGAGAGACCCAGTACTTC. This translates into CASSPGLAGGPGETQYF.

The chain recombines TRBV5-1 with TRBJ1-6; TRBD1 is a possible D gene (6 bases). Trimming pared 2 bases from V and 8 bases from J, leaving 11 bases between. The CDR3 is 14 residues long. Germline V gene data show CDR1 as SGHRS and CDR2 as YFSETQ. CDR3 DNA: TGCGCCAGCAGCTTCCAGGGGCTGGATTCACCCCTCCACTTT. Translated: CASSFQGLDSPLHF. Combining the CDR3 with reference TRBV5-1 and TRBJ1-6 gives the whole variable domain KAGVTQTPRYLIKTRGQQVTLSCSPISGHRSVSWYQQTPGQGLQFLFEYFSETQRNKGNFPGRFSGRQFSNSRSEMNVSTLELGDSALYLCASSFQGLDSPLHFGNGTRLTVT.

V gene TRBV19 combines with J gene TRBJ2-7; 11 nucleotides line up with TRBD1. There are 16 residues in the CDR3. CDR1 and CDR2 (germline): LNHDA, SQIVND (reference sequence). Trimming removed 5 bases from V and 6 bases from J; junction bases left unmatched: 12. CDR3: CASSSTGTGGKGEQYF. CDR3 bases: TGTGCCAGTAGTTCCACCGGGACAGGGGGGAAGGGCGAGCAGTACTTC.

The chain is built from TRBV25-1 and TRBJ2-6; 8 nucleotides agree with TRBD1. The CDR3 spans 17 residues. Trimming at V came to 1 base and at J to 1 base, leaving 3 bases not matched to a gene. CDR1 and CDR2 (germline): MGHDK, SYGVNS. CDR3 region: CASSESDRGSGANVLTF. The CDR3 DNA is TGTGCCAGCAGTGAATCCGACAGGGGATCTGGGGCCAACGTCCTGACTTTC.

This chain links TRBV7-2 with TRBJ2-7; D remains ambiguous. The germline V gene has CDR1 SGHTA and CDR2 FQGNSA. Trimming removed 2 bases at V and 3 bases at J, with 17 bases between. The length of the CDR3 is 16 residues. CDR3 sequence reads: CASSLNPTREGYEQYF. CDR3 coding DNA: TGTGCCAGCAGCTTAAACCCCACCCGTGAAGGCTACGAGCAGTACTTC.

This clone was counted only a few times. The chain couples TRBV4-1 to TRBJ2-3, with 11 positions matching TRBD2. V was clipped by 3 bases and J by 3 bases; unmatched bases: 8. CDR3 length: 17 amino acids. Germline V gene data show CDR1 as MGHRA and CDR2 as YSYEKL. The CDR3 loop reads CASSQERLAGTTDTQYF. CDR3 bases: TGCGCCAGCAGCCAGGAAAGACTAGCGGGGACGACAGATACGCAGTATTTT.

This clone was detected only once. The CDR3 reads CASSPGGTSGKYYEQYF. The CDR3 nucleotides read TGTGCCAGCAGCCCAGGAGGTACTAGCGGGAAATACTACGAGCAGTACTTC. This sequence joins TRBV7-9 and TRBJ2-7, with TRBD2 matching over 10 bases. Germline-derived CDR1 and CDR2 are SEHNR and FQNEAQ (reference sequence). The trim removed 5 bases at V and 3 bases at J, leaving 13 bases unmatched. This CDR3 is 17 amino acids long. Together with reference TRBV7-9 and TRBJ2-7, the CDR3 gives the full variable domain: DTGVSQNPRHKITKRGQNVTFRCDPISEHNRLYWYRQTLGQGPEFLTYFQNEAQLEKSRLLSDRFSAERPKGSFSTLEIQRTEQGDSAMYLCASSPGGTSGKYYEQYFGPGTRLTVT.

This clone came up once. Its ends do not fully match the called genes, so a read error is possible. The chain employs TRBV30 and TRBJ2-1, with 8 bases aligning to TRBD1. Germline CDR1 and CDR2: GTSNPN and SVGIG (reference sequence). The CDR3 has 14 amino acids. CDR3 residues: CAWCVGDRGNEQFF. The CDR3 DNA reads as TGTGCCTGGTGTGTGGGAGACAGGGGTAATGAGCAGTTCTTC.

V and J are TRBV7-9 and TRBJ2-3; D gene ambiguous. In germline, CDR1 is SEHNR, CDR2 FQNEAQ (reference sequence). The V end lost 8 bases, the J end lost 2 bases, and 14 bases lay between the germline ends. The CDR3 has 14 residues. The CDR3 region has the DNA TGTGCCAGCTCAAGGTCTGGAAACACAGATACGCAGTATTTT. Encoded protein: CASSRSGNTDTQYF. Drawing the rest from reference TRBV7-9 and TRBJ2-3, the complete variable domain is DTGVSQNPRHKITKRGQNVTFRCDPISEHNRLYWYRQTLGQGPEFLTYFQNEAQLEKSRLLSDRFSAERPKGSFSTLEIQRTEQGDSAMYLCASSRSGNTDTQYFGPGTRLTVL.

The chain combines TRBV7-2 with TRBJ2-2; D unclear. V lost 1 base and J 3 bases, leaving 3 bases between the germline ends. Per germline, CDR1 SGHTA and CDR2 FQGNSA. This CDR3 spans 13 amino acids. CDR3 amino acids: CASSLDYTGELFF. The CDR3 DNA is TGTGCCAGCAGCTTAGACTACACCGGGGAGCTGTTTTTT. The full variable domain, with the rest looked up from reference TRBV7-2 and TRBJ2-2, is GAGVSQSPSNKVTEKGKDVELRCDPISGHTALYWYRQSLGQGLEFLIYFQGNSAPDKSGLPSDRFSAERTGGSVSTLTIQRTQQEDSAVYLCASSLDYTGELFFGEGSRLTVL.

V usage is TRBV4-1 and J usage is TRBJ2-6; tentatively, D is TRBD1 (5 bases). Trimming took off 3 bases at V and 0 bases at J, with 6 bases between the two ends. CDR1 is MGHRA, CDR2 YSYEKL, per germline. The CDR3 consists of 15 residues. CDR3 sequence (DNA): TGCGCCAGCAGCCACGACAGCTCTGGGGCCAACGTCCTGACTTTC. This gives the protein CASSHDSSGANVLTF.

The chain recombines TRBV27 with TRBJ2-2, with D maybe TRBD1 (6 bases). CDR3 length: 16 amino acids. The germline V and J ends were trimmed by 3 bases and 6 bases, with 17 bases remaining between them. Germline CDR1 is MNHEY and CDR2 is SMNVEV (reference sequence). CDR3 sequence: CASSFYPFKGAGELFF. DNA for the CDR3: TGTGCCAGCAGTTTTTACCCGTTTAAGGGGGCCGGGGAGCTGTTTTTT.

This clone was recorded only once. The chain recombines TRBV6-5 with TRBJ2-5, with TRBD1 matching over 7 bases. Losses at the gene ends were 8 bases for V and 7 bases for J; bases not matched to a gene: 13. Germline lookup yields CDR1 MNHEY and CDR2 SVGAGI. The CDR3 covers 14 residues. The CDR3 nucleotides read TGTGCCAGCCGTTCTGGGACAGACGTGGGGACCCAGTACTTC. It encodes CASRSGTDVGTQYF.

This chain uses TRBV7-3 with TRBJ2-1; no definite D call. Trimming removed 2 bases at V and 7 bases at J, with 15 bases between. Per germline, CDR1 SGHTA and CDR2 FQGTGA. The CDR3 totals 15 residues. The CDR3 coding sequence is TGTGCCAGCAGCTTAGGGGTGGGAAGTGGGAATGAGCAGTTCTTC. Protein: CASSLGVGSGNEQFF.

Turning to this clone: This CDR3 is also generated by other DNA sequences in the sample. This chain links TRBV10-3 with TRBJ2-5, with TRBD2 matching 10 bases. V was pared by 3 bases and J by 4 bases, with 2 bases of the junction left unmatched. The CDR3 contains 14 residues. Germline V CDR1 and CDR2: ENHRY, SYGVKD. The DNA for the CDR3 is TGTGCCATCAGTGAAGCGGGGGGGCGAGAGACCCAGTACTTC. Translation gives CAISEAGGRETQYF.

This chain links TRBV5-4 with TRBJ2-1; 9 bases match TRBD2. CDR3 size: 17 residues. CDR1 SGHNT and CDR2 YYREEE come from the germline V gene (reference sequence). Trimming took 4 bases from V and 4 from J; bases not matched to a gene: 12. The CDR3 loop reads CASSPYPTSGLYNEQFF. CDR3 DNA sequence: TGTGCCAGCAGCCCCTATCCAACTAGCGGGCTTTACAATGAGCAGTTCTTC.

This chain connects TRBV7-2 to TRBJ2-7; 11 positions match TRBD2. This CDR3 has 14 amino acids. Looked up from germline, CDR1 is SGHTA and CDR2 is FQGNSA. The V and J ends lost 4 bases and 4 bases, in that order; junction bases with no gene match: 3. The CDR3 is CASSSWTSGYEQYF. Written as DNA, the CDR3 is TGTGCCAGCAGCTCCTGGACTAGCGGGTACGAGCAGTACTTC. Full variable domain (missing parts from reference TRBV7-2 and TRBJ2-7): GAGVSQSPSNKVTEKGKDVELRCDPISGHTALYWYRQSLGQGLEFLIYFQGNSAPDKSGLPSDRFSAERTGGSVSTLTIQRTQQEDSAVYLCASSSWTSGYEQYFGPGTRLTVT.